Below are 2 T cell receptor beta chains sequenced from a single sample in a study of cytomegalovirus exposure and HLA in healthy donors. This PCR relied on a set of 60 Vbeta primers and 13 Jbeta primers. Assay: immunoSEQ multiplex PCR; the TCRdb copy retains only in-frame clones and omits some. The sample yields tens of thousands of clones, 70% to 85% seen once. The sequenced material came from PBMCs. These receptors all stem from a human donor in good health.

V and J are TRBV7-9 and TRBJ2-7; TRBD2 agrees at 10 bases. CDR1 SEHNR and CDR2 FQNEAQ come from the germline V gene (reference sequence). The CDR3 extends over 16 amino acids. V shed 5 bases and J 5 bases; nucleotides not matched to a gene: 12. The CDR3 nucleotides are TGTGCCAGCAGCCCCCCCTCTAGCGGGAGTTACAACGAGCAGTACTTC. It is translated as CASSPPSSGSYNEQYF. Variable domain in full (rest from reference TRBV7-9 and TRBJ2-7): DTGVSQNPRHKITKRGQNVTFRCDPISEHNRLYWYRQTLGQGPEFLTYFQNEAQLEKSRLLSDRFSAERPKGSFSTLEIQRTEQGDSAMYLCASSPPSSGSYNEQYFGPGTRLTVT.

This clone showed up just once. This chain joins TRBV6-5 and TRBJ1-1; D might be TRBD1 (5 bases). CDR1 is MNHEY, CDR2 SVGAGI, per germline. Trimming removed 5 bases at V and 1 base at J, with 11 bases between. This CDR3 is built from 14 residues. CDR3 sequence reads: CASSMETGNTEAFF. The CDR3 nucleotides read TGTGCCAGCAGTATGGAAACAGGGAACACTGAAGCTTTCTTT.